This T cell receptor (beta chain) came from a study of T-cell reconstitution after alpha-beta-depleted transplantation in children. Study-wide findings and caveats: Surviving recipient T cells and thymic progenitors underlay high day-60 TCRbeta diversity in some patients. Expanded clones from the graft, numbering several hundred, reportedly supplied alpha-beta T cells about two months after transplant. It was newly produced T cells that mostly accounted for T-cell counts and diversity one year after transplant.

This CDR3 has 15 amino acids. V was cut by 6 bases and J by 0 bases, with 11 bases left in between. Germline assignment: CDR1 SNHLY and CDR2 FYNNEI. This clonotype appeared many times. The antigen remains unidentified. Using unique molecular identifiers, the investigators prepared the TCRbeta library. TCRdb re-called the PCR reads through MiXCR, storing one row per CDR3 protein. The data hold hundreds of thousands of distinct CDR3 sequences, with roughly 8.2% observed a single time. The V and J genes are TRBV2 and TRBJ2-2, with D tentatively TRBD2 (7 bases). This TCR derives from a male patient between 10 and 17 years old who had a stem cell transplant for acute lymphoblastic leukemia, so the T cells may come from the graft donor. The material sequenced was PBMCs, mostly from graft donor cells, taken 180 days after TCRalphabeta/CD19-depleted stem cell transplant. The CDR3 spells CASRSGTPNTGELFF. Here the CDR3 DNA reads TGTGCCAGCAGGAGCGGGACACCGAACACCGGGGAGCTGTTTTTT.